This T cell receptor beta chain derives from a study of cytomegalovirus exposure and HLA in healthy donors. Findings and caveats of the study: HLA alleles showed associations with 16,951 TCR beta sequences in a later analysis, at a 0.05 false discovery rate.

The primer mix had 60 Vbeta and 13 Jbeta primers. Only in-frame clones appear in the TCRdb table, and some are missing; sequencing was by immunoSEQ multiplex PCR. The data hold 200,000 to 250,000 clones, with over 70% observed a single time. There are 14 residues in the CDR3. The V gene end was trimmed by 3 bases and the J gene end by 7 bases; junction bases not matched to a gene: 7. The germline CDR1 and CDR2 sequences are SGHAT and FQNNGV. Concerning this clone itself: Its antigen is not known.

The sample taken for sequencing was PBMCs. This TCR came from a woman aged 55-70 years in good health and CMV-seropositive. This rearrangement joins TRBV11-2 to TRBJ1-2, with TRBD1 matching over 8 bases. CDR3: CASSFGTGAAGYTF. The CDR3 nucleotides are TGTGCCAGCAGCTTCGGGACAGGAGCGGCTGGCTACACCTTC.